Following are 3 T cell receptor beta chains from one sample sequenced in a study of T cells in Graves' hyperthyroidism and ophthalmopathy. TCR beta CDR3 region amplification was performed from RNA transcripts. When the TCR CDR3 underwent first-round RT-PCR, the HTBI primer set was used. TCRdb called the multiplex PCR reads again in MiXCR, with one record for every CDR3 protein. The sample carries about 520,000 distinct CDR3 sequences, roughly 24% recorded once. Sequencing was done on a sample of blood. The receptors derive from a woman aged 25 to 39 with Graves' ophthalmopathy.

This clonotype was observed at least ten times. V gene TRBV6-2 or TRBV6-3 combines with J gene TRBJ1-2; no reliable D call. Germline loops: CDR1 MNHEY, CDR2 SVGEGT. V was shortened by 0 bases and J by 0 bases, with 17 bases between the two germline ends. The CDR3 runs to 18 residues. Here the CDR3 reads CASSYSSRTVEANYGYTF. CDR3 DNA sequence: TGTGCCAGCAGTTACTCATCCCGGACGGTCGAAGCTAACTATGGCTACACCTTC.

The chain couples TRBV7-8 to TRBJ1-2; D may be TRBD1 (6 bases). Germline CDR1 reads SGHVS; CDR2 reads FQNEAQ. Trimming took off 4 bases at V and 0 bases at J, with 12 bases between the two ends. The CDR3 consists of 15 residues. CDR3 nucleotide sequence: TGTGCCAGCAGCTCTAGAAGGGGGGCTAACTATGGCTACACCTTC. As protein: CASSSRRGANYGYTF.

The V and J genes are TRBV6-5 and TRBJ1-2, with 8 nucleotides matching TRBD1. This CDR3 spans 16 amino acids. V trimming: 1 base; J trimming: 7 bases; junction bases outside the gene matches: 11. Germline CDR1 reads MNHEY; CDR2 reads SVGAGI. Here the CDR3 DNA reads TGTGCCAGCAGTTACTGGGGCAGGGGGCGCGTTGGTGGCTACACCTTC. Translating it yields CASSYWGRGRVGGYTF.